This is a list of T cell receptor beta chains from one sample in a study of identical twins. Via MiXCR, TCRdb re-called the 5' RACE reads, giving one row per CDR3 protein. The profile shows some 730,000 distinct CDR3 sequences, about 18% of them singletons. The data were also submitted as part of a second study, on T cells expressing NK-cell markers.

The sequencing input was PBMCs. The receptors here all came from a young woman in good health. CDR3s include the opening cysteine and the closing phenylalanine or tryptophan. Clone size is given for some rows only: seen once, a few or many times, or a class if the clone is expanded.

few TRBJ1-1 TRBV18 CASSRIRGNMNTEAFF
few TRBJ2-1 TRBV4-3 CASSHSGDNEQFF
NA TRBJ2-3 TRBV27 CASSLYLAGDGSDTQYF
few TRBJ2-2 TRBV11-2 CASSFLQGDVGELFF
NA TRBJ1-1 TRBV5-1 CASSLYGGTNTEAFF
few TRBJ2-7 TRBV6-5 CASSYNPERYEQYF
NA TRBJ2-1 TRBV20-1 CSAPRVSGYNEQFF
NA TRBJ2-4 TRBV6-1 CASSRGAQNIQYF
NA TRBJ2-7 TRBV6-5 CASSYAGNYEQYF
NA TRBJ1-5 TRBV6-2/TRBV6-3 CASGRTGNQPQHF
NA TRBJ2-7 TRBV7-2 CASSLVVAGGPSF
NA TRBJ1-1 TRBV18 CASSHEYRSTEAFF
few TRBJ2-7 TRBV12-3/TRBV12-4 CASSHFGTLKYEQYF
NA TRBJ2-3 TRBV24-1 CATRSGLAGSTDTQYF
NA TRBJ2-7 TRBV7-2 CASSLRRTNYEQYF
NA TRBJ2-4 TRBV7-2 CASSPLSAKNIQYF
NA TRBJ1-2 TRBV28 CASSSGDREGGYTF
NA TRBJ2-1 TRBV20-1 CSAGGTGYNEQFF
few TRBJ1-5 TRBV20-1 CSAQQGDQPQHF
NA TRBJ2-1 TRBV6-2/TRBV6-3 CASTPSGTSYNEQFF
NA TRBJ1-1 TRBV27 CATKGTEEAFF
few TRBJ2-5 TRBV27 CASSLTGSGKTQYF
NA TRBJ2-1 TRBV6-5 CASSYIRKLAGGPGEQFF
NA TRBJ2-5 TRBV6-2/TRBV6-3 CASRRTSGRETQYF
NA TRBJ2-1 TRBV6-5 CASNSTSGVFKQFF
few TRBJ2-1 TRBV4-2 CASSQDRESEQFF
few TRBJ1-1 TRBV12-5 CASGQGNGGVTEAFF
few TRBJ2-1 TRBV20-1 CSARAGGFDNEQFF
NA TRBJ2-2 TRBV7-9 CASTLRSAGGETGELFF
NA TRBJ2-1 TRBV20-1 CSARDSRGGIYNEQFF
few TRBJ2-7 TRBV29-1 CSGVAEEQYF